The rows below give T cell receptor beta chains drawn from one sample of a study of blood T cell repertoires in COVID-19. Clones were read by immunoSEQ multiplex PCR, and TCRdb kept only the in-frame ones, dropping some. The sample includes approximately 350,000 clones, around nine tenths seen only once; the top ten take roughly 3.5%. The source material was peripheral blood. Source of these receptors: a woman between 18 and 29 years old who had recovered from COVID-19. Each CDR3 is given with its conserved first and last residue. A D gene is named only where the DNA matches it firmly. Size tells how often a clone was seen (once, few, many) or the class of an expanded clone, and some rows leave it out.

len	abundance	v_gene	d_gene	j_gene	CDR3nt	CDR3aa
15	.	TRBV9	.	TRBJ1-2	TGTGCCAGCAGCCCAACCAGGTTGCAGAACTATGGCTACACCTTC	CASSPTRLQNYGYTF
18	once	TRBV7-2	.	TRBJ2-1	TGTGCCAGCAGCTTAATTCCCCGCGGTCCAGTGGCCTACAATGAGCAGTTCTTC	CASSLIPRGPVAYNEQFF
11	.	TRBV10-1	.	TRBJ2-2	TGCGCCAGCAGTGCAGTCGGGGAGCTGTTTTTT	CASSAVGELFF
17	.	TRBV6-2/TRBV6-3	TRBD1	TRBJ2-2	TGTGCCAGCAGTTACTCCGGACAGGGGGCCCAATCCGGGGAGCTGTTTTTT	CASSYSGQGAQSGELFF
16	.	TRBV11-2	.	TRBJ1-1	TGTGCCAGCAGCCCTAGGACTGCTTTCATGAACACTGAAGCTTTCTTT	CASSPRTAFMNTEAFF
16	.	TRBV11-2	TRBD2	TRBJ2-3	TGTGCCAGCAGCTCCCCCGTAGCGGGGGGCACAGATACGCAGTATTTT	CASSSPVAGGTDTQYF
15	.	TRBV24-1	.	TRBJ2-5	TGTGCCACCAGTGATATGGGACTGGTGGAAGAGACCCAGTACTTC	CATSDMGLVEETQYF
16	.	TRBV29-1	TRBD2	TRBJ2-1	TGCAGCGTTGTAATTAGCGGGAGGGCGGGTTACAATGAGCAGTTCTTC	CSVVISGRAGYNEQFF
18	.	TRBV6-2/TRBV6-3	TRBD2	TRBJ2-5	TGTGCCAGCAGTTCGGGGAGACTAGCGGGAGGGCCTCGGGAGACCCAGTACTTC	CASSSGRLAGGPRETQYF
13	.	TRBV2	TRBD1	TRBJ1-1	TGTGCCAGCAGTGGCTCACAGGGGACTGAAGCTTTCTTT	CASSGSQGTEAFF
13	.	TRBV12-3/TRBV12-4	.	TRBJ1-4	TGTGCCAGCAGTTTTGCGGGGTTCGAAAAACTGTTTTTT	CASSFAGFEKLFF
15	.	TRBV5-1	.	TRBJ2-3	TGCGCCAGCAGCTTGTCCGGACTTTCCACAGATACGCAGTATTTT	CASSLSGLSTDTQYF
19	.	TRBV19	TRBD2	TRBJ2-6	TGTGCCAGTAGTGCCTATGGAAGCGGGGGGATCTCTGGGGCCAACGTCCTGACTTTC	CASSAYGSGGISGANVLTF
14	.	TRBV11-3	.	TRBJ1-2	TGTGCCAGCAGCGGAGGGGCAACTAACTATGGCTACACCTTC	CASSGGATNYGYTF
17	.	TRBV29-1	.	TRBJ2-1	TGCAGCGTTGAAGTTGAGGACTTCCCAACCATGTACAATGAGCAGTTCTTC	CSVEVEDFPTMYNEQFF
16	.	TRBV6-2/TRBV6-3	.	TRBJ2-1	TGTGCCAGCAGTTACTCGACGACAGCCCTCTACAATGAGCAGTTCTTC	CASSYSTTALYNEQFF
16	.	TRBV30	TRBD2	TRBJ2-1	TGTGCCTGGAGTTACTATGCGGGACTAGCGGGGAGGGAGCAGTTCTTC	CAWSYYAGLAGREQFF
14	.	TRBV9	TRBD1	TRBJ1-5	TGTGCCAGCAGCGTCGGGACAGGTAATCAGCCCCAGCATTTT	CASSVGTGNQPQHF
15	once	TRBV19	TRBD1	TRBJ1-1	TGTGCCAGTAGTTGGACAGGAGAATCGAACACTGAAGCTTTCTTT	CASSWTGESNTEAFF
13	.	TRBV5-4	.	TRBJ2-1	TGTGCCAGCAGCAAGAAGCTTAGCGATGAGCAGTTCTTC	CASSKKLSDEQFF
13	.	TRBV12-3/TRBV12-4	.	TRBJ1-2	TGTGCCAGCAGTTTAAGACAGAACTATGGCTACACCTTC	CASSLRQNYGYTF
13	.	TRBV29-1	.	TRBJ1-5	TGCAGCGTTGAGGCGGATAGCAATCAGCCCCAGCATTTT	CSVEADSNQPQHF
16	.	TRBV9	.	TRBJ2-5	TGTGCCAGCAGCGTAGGCGGGTCGAATTTTGCAGAGACCCAGTACTTC	CASSVGGSNFAETQYF
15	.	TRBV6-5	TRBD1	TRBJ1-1	TGTGCCAGCAGCCGGGACAGGGGGTCTGGAACTGAAGCTTTCTTT	CASSRDRGSGTEAFF
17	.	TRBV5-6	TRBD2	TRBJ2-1	TGTGCCAGCAGCTTGGTCGCTAGCGGCCCCCAACGCCATGAGCAGTTCTTC	CASSLVASGPQRHEQFF
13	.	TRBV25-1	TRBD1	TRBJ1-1	TGTGCCAGCAGTGAGATGACAGGGGCTGAAGCTTTCTTT	CASSEMTGAEAFF
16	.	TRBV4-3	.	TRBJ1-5	TGCGCCAGCAGCCAAGGGGTCGGCGGTAGCAATCAGCCCCAGCATTTT	CASSQGVGGSNQPQHF
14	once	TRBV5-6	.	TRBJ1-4	TGTGCCAGCAGCTTCGGGACTCCCGGTGAAAAACTGTTTTTT	CASSFGTPGEKLFF
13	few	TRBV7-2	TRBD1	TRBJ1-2	TGTGCCAGCAGCTTACTAGGGGGCGACGGCTACACCTTC	CASSLLGGDGYTF
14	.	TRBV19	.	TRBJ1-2	TGTGCCAGTAGTATCACAAAGACTAACTATGGCTACACCTTC	CASSITKTNYGYTF
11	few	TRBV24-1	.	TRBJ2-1	TGTGCCACCGCAAAGGGGGATGAGCAGTTCTTC	CATAKGDEQFF
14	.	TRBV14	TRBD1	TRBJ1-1	TGTGCCAGCAGCCGGACAGGGGGAATAACTGAAGCTTTCTTT	CASSRTGGITEAFF
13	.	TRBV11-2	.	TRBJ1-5	TGTGCCAGCAGCAAAACAGGGCATCAGCCCCAGCATTTT	CASSKTGHQPQHF
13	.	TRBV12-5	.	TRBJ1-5	TGTGCTAGTGGTTCCAGTAGCAATCAGCCCCAGCATTTT	CASGSSSNQPQHF
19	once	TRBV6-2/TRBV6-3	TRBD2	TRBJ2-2	TGTGCCAGCAGTCCGAGCTCTACTGGACTAGCAGGGAACACCGGGGAGCTGTTTTTT	CASSPSSTGLAGNTGELFF
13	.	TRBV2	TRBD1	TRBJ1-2	TGTGCCAGCAGTCTAGACAGGGTCTATGGCTACACCTTC	CASSLDRVYGYTF
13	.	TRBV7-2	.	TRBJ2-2	TGTGCCAGCAGCTTATCATACACCGGGGAGCTGTTTTTT	CASSLSYTGELFF
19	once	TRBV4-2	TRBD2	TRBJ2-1	TGTGCCAGCAGCCAAGATTATTCCAGCGGGATTAGCTCCTACAATGAGCAGTTCTTC	CASSQDYSSGISSYNEQFF
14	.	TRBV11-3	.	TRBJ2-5	TGTGCCAGCAGCAAGGGGCAGAACCAAGAGACCCAGTACTTC	CASSKGQNQETQYF
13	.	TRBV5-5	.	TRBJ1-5	TGTGCCAGCAGCCAGACAGCGAATCAGCCCCAGCATTTT	CASSQTANQPQHF
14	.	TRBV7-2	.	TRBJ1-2	TGTGCCAGCAGCTTAGGAGACGAGCCGGGTGGCTACACCTTC	CASSLGDEPGGYTF
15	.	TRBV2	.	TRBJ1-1	TGTGCCAGCAGTGAACGGGAGTCGGGGAACACTGAAGCTTTCTTT	CASSERESGNTEAFF
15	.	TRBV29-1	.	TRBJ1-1	TGCAGCGCCGCAACCCTGACGGGAATGAACACTGAAGCTTTCTTT	CSAATLTGMNTEAFF
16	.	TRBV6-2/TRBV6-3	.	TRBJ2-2	TGTGCCAGCAGTTACGGAGACAGGTTCCTCCCCGGGGAGCTGTTTTTT	CASSYGDRFLPGELFF
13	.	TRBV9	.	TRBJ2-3	TGTGCCAGCAGCGTAGTCGGCACAGATACGCAGTATTTT	CASSVVGTDTQYF
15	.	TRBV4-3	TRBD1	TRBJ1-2	TGCGCCAGCAGCCAAGATTGGGGCAGGGGGAGAGGCTACACCTTC	CASSQDWGRGRGYTF